This section outlines one T cell receptor beta chain sequence together with its context. RNA in amounts of 0.5 to 1 ug was reverse transcribed with random hexamers. A multiplex approach, immunoSEQ multiplex PCR, amplified TCR beta CDR3 across 54 Vbeta and 13 Jbeta. TCRdb processed the immunoSEQ multiplex PCR reads anew with MiXCR; each CDR3 protein has one entry. The sample holds about 180,000 distinct CDR3 sequences, nearly 97% seen once. In blood CD8+ and CD4+ T cells, TCR beta underwent sequencing. Stable or active relapsing-remitting multiple sclerosis, untreated and meeting revised McDonald criteria, defined the controls. The CD8+ and CD4+ T cells were isolated magnetically using a negative isolation approach, whereas the TEMRA cells were enriched by FACS. This CDR3 is 14 amino acids long. Germline V gene lookup returns CDR1 DFQATT and CDR2 SNEGSKA (reference sequence). Trimming cost V 6 bases and J 5 bases; bases outside gene matches: 8.

The data were obtained in a study of CD8 T cells in Susac syndrome. The receptor's source is a human donor with multiple sclerosis. The V call is TRBV20-1, the J call TRBJ2-5; TRBD2 agrees at 11 bases. Sequenced input: CD4+ T cells from PBMCs. The DNA for the CDR3 is TGCAGTGCCCGAACTAGCGGGGGTAGGGAGACCCAGTACTTC. Encoded protein: CSARTSGGRETQYF.